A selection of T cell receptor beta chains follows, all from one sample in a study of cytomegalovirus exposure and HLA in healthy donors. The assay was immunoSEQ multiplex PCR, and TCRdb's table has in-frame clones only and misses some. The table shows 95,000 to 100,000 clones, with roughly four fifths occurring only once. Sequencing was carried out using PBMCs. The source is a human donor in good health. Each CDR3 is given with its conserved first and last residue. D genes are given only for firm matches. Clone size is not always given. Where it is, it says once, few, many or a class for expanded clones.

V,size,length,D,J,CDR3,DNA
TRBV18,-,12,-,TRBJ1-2,CASSQGMRSYTF,TGTGCCAGCTCCCAGGGGATGAGGAGCTACACCTTC
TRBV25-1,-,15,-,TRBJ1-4,CASSESRGMGEKLFF,TGTGCCAGCAGTGAATCTCGGGGGATGGGTGAAAAACTGTTTTTT
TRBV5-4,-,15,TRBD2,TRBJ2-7,CASSSPLAGEYEQYF,TGTGCCAGCAGCTCCCCTCTAGCGGGCGAATACGAGCAGTACTTC
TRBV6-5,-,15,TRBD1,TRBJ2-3,CASSRTGASTDTQYF,TGTGCCAGCAGTCGGACAGGGGCGAGCACAGATACGCAGTATTTT
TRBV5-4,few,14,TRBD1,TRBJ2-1,CASSLIQGGNEQFF,TGTGCCAGCAGCTTGATACAGGGGGGTAATGAGCAGTTCTTC
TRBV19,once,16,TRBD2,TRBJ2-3,CASSSWTSPNTDTQYF,TGTGCCAGTAGTTCTTGGACTAGCCCCAACACAGATACGCAGTATTTT
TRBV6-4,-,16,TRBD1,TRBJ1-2,CASSDRRDRVGLGYTF,TGTGCCAGCAGTGACCGTCGGGACAGGGTGGGTCTTGGCTACACCTTC
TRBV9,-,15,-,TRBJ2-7,CASSTGSRTSYEQYF,TGTGCCAGCAGCACCGGCAGCAGGACTTCCTACGAGCAGTACTTC
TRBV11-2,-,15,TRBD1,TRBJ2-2,CASSPRTGNTGELFF,TGTGCCAGCAGCCCACGGACAGGGAACACCGGGGAGCTGTTTTTT
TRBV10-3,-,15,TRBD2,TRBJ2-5,CAISKGLAGEETQYF,TGTGCCATCAGTAAGGGACTAGCGGGAGAGGAGACCCAGTACTTC
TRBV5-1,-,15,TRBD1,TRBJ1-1,CASSARQGRDTEAFF,TGCGCCAGCAGCGCCCGACAGGGAAGGGACACTGAAGCTTTCTTT
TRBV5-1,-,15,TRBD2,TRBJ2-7,CASSLASGGGREQYF,TGCGCCAGCAGCTTGGCCTCGGGGGGGGGACGCGAGCAGTACTTC
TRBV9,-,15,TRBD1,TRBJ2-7,CASSVSGTDSYEQYF,TGTGCCAGCAGCGTCTCCGGGACAGATTCCTACGAGCAGTACTTC
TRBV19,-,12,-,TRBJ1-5,CASSLLGKPQHF,TGTGCCAGTAGTCTCCTCGGGAAGCCCCAGCATTTT
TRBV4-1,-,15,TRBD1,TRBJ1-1,CASSQPTGGFTEAFF,TGCGCCAGCAGCCAACCGACAGGGGGGTTCACTGAAGCTTTCTTT
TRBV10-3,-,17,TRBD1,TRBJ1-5,CAISDPGTGVLNQPQHF,TGTGCCATCAGTGACCCCGGGACAGGGGTACTAAATCAGCCCCAGCATTTT
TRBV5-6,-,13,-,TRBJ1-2,CASSLQGNYGYTF,TGTGCCAGCAGCTTGCAGGGGAACTATGGCTACACCTTC
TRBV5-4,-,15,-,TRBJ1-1,CASSFFRAVNTEAFF,TGTGCCAGCAGCTTCTTCCGAGCGGTGAACACTGAAGCTTTCTTT
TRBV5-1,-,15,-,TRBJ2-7,CASSLDAGVDYEQYF,TGCGCCAGCAGCTTGGACGCAGGGGTAGACTACGAGCAGTACTTC
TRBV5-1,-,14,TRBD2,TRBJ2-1,CASSLAGVYNEQFF,TGCGCCAGCAGTCTAGCGGGAGTGTACAATGAGCAGTTCTTC
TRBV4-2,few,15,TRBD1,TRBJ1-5,CASRRDRDSNQPQHF,TGTGCCAGCAGGAGGGACAGGGATAGCAATCAGCCCCAGCATTTT
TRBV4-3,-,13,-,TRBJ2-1,CASSQGGGNEQFF,TGCGCCAGCAGCCAAGGCGGAGGCAATGAGCAGTTCTTC